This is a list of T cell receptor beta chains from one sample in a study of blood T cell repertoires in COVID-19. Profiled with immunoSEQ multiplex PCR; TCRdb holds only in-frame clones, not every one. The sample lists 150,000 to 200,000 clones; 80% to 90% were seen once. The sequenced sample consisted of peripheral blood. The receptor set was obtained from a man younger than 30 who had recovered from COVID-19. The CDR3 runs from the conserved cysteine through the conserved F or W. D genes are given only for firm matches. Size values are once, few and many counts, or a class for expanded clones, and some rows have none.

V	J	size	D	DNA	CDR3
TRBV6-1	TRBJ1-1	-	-	TGTGCCAGCAGTGAAGTTCGGGGTGCCAACACTGAAGCTTTCTTT	CASSEVRGANTEAFF
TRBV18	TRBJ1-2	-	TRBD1	TGTGCCAGCTCACCCGAAACAGGGGCCTTATCCCCCACTAACTATGGCTACACCTTC	CASSPETGALSPTNYGYTF
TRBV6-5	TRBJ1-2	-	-	TGTGCCAGCAGTTACTCGAATTCAGGGAACTATGGCTACACCTTC	CASSYSNSGNYGYTF
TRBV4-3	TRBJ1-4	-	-	TGCGCCAGCAGCCAAGATTTTCGGGGGACTAATGAAAAACTGTTTTTT	CASSQDFRGTNEKLFF
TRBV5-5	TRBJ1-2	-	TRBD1	TGTGCCAGCAGCTTAGGGGACAGGGCTATGACGGGCTACACCTTC	CASSLGDRAMTGYTF
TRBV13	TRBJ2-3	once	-	TGTGCCAGCAGCTTACGGAGGCCTAGCACAGATACGCAGTATTTT	CASSLRRPSTDTQYF
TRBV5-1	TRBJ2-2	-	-	TGCGCCAGCAGCCCCCGACAGGTATCCACCGGGGAGCTGTTTTTT	CASSPRQVSTGELFF
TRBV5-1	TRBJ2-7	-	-	TGCGCCAGCACCCGCGAGGGTGGGCCTTGGGAGCAGTACTTC	CASTREGGPWEQYF
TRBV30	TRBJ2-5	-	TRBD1	TGTGCCTGGAGTCGGGGCTGGGACAGGGGGCGGAAGACCCAGTACTTC	CAWSRGWDRGRKTQYF
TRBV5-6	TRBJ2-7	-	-	TGTGCCAGCAGCTTGTATAGCGTCTACGAGCAGTACTTC	CASSLYSVYEQYF
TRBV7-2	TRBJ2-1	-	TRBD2	TGTGCCAGCAGGTCGTTAGCGGGGGCTAATGAGCAGTTCTTC	CASRSLAGANEQFF
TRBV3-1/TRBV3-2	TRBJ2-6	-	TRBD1	TGTGCCAGCAGCCTCCAGGGGGCTGGGGCCAACGTCCTGACTTTC	CASSLQGAGANVLTF
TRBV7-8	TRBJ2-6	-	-	TGTGCCAGCAGCTTAGGATCCGGTGTCTCTGGGGCCAACGTCCTGACTTTC	CASSLGSGVSGANVLTF
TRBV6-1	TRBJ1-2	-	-	TGTGCCAGCAGTGAGGTGTTCAGGGTTGGAGCTAACTATGGCTACACCTTC	CASSEVFRVGANYGYTF
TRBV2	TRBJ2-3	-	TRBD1	TGTGCCAGCTGCGGGGACAGGGCGGTCGGTACGCAGTATTTT	CASCGDRAVGTQYF
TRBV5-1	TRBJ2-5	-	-	TGCGCCAGCAAGGTGGGGCCGACATCACAAGAGACCCAGTACTTC	CASKVGPTSQETQYF
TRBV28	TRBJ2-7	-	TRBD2	TGTGCCAGCAGTCCTACTAGCGGGAACACCTACGAGCAGTACTTC	CASSPTSGNTYEQYF
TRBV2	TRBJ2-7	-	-	TGTGCCAGCCGCGGTGATCCCCCGGGCTCCTACGAGCAGTACTTC	CASRGDPPGSYEQYF
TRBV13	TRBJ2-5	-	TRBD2	TGTGCCAGCAGCTTAAGAGCTAGCGGGATCATAGAGGGAGAGACCCAGTACTTC	CASSLRASGIIEGETQYF
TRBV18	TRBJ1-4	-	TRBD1	TGTGCCAGCTCACCTACAGGGGGTAATGAAAAACTGTTTTTT	CASSPTGGNEKLFF
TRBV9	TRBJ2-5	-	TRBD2	TGTGCCAGCAGCATAGCGGGAGCAGAGACCCAGTACTTC	CASSIAGAETQYF
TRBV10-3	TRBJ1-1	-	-	TGTGCCACGTCCGGGGGTTTAGGGACTGAAGCTTTCTTT	CATSGGLGTEAFF
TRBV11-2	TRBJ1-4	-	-	TGTGCCAGCAGCCCGATAACCCAGGGGCGTAGAAAACTGTTTTTT	CASSPITQGRRKLFF
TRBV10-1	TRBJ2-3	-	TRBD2	TGCGCCAGCAGTGAGTCGGGGGGGGCAGATACGCAGTATTTT	CASSESGGADTQYF
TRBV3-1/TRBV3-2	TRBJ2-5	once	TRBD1	TGTGCCAGCAGCCAGGACAGGGGGTTGTCAGAGACCCAGTACTTC	CASSQDRGLSETQYF
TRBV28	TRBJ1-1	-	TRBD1	TGTGCCAGCAACTACCCCGGGACAGGGGGTGAAGCTTTCTTT	CASNYPGTGGEAFF
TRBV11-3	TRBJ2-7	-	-	TGTGCCAGCAGCTCCGACAGGAGCCTCTGGGAGCAGTACTTC	CASSSDRSLWEQYF
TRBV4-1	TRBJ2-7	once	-	TGCGCCAGCAGCCAATTCCAGGGGGGACCCTCCTACGAGCAGTACTTC	CASSQFQGGPSYEQYF
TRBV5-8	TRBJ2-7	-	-	TGTGCCGTCACCGAGCTCCTCACCTCCTACGAGCAGTACTTC	CAVTELLTSYEQYF